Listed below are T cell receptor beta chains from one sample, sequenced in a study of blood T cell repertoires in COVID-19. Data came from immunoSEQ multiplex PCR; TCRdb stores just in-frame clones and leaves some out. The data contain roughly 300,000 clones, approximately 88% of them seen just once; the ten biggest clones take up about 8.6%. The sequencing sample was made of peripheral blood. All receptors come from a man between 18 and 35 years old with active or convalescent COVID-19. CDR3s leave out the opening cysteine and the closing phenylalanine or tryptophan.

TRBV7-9,ASSLKKVVQETQY
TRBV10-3,AISESRDSNYGYT
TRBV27,ASRPHRGDTV
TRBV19,ASSIGRTSGPDTQY
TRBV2,ASRRDRPTYEQY
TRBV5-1,ASSLVRGYEQY
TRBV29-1,SVADGVVGQPQH
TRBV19,ASKGDSDYSNQPQH
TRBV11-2,ASSPPRGVGQVLDEQY
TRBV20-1,SARRETQY
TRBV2,ASTVSTDTQY
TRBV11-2,ASSLAPFGGSYNEQF
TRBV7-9,ASSFGDSLNTEAF
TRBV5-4,ASSLIRTGSYNEQF
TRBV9,ASSVGGTDYGYT
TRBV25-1,ASSGYGQGGEKLF
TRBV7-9,ASTSQREVGYGYT
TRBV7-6,ASSFGGGAYNEQF
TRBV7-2,ASSPVQGRGYEQY
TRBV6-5,ASSKQGTGYGYT
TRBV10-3,AISRDRGEEKLF
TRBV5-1,ASSLYRGNYEQY
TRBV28,ASSLSLTEYEQY
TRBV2,ASRIGQGALYGYT
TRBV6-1,ASSEDGGGYNEQF
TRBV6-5,ASSLTGQSYEQY
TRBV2,ASIAGQGAWKAF
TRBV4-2,ASSQDTAGNTGELF
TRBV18,ASSPVTSGTEAF
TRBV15,ATRHLTGILVINEQF
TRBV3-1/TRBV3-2,ASSRQGGLGEKLF